This TCR beta chain was recorded in a study of graft-versus-host responses after intestinal transplantation. For the study at large: Following induction with anti-thymocyte globulin, all recipients were given tacrolimus and steroids for roughly three years.

Regarding this clone: No antigen is known for it.

Findings and caveats of the study: Peak circulating GvH clone levels were associated with early post-transplant HvG declines. Ileal or blood samples showed some GvH clones first, and such clones were also found in recipient marrow.

TCRdb keeps only in-frame clones here, not all; method: immunoSEQ multiplex PCR. This repertoire shows about 120,000 clones, just under 95% found once; its top ten account for approximately 0.49%. The germline V gene encodes CDR1 PRHDT and CDR2 FYEKMQ (reference sequence). The CDR3 extends over 14 amino acids. Losses at the gene ends were 5 bases for V and 7 bases for J; bases not matched to a gene: 8. V gene TRBV13 combines with J gene TRBJ1-2, with TRBD1 identical over 9 bases. This clonotype was obtained from a human donor who received an intestinal transplant. The source was unstimulated CD8+ T cells sorted from spleen or lymph node cells, collected before intestinal transplant. In nucleotides, the CDR3 is TGTGCCAGCAGCGTGGACAGGGGATCGTTTGGCTACACCTTC. Translated, it gives CASSVDRGSFGYTF.